This T cell receptor (beta chain) was observed in a study of chemoradiotherapy in HPV16-positive cancers. Overall study context: Candidate HPV-specific T-cell clones and common TCR motifs came from functional assays in two HPV16-positive patients. Study findings and constraints: Non-HPV-specific T cells did not expand in tumors during treatment, whereas candidate HPV-specific clones and E7-related motifs did.

Samples were taken several times over chemoradiotherapy. Concerning this clone itself: Antigen: not known.

The repertoire was sequenced with immunoSEQ multiplex PCR; TCRdb's copy has only in-frame clones and lacks some. The sample holds about 9,000 clones, approximately 84% seen once. The V end lost 3 bases, the J end lost 5 bases, and 23 bases lay between the germline ends. The CDR3 is 17 residues long. The germline gives CDR1 PRHDT, CDR2 FYEKMQ (reference sequence). The clonotype comes from a human donor with HPV-associated anogenital cancer. The chain employs TRBV13 and TRBJ2-7; tentatively, D is TRBD2 (7 bases). The starting material was tumor tissue, obtained from a patient who underwent chemoradiotherapy. The CDR3 DNA follows: TGTGCCAGCAGCTTCCTCCCAGGGGTAGCGGGCGGCCACGAGCAGTACTTC. Translating it yields CASSFLPGVAGGHEQYF.